This TCR beta chain was documented in a study of T cell repertoires in cytomegalovirus infection (dated by TCRdb to between 2018 and 2021). Looking at the study overall: Donor HLA type was relevant to the analysis, as public TCR beta signatures indicated carriage of CMV infection together with the matching HLA type. Results the study describes overall, beyond this receptor: The ex vivo response was dominated by HLA-C-restricted CMV-specific TCR beta clonotypes, which also provided the single most frequent clonotype in two of eight donors. In both this cohort and an independent cohort of a few hundred donors, the cumulative frequency of public TCR beta family members distinguished carriers of CMV infection plus the relevant HLA type.

Instrument on record: Illumina HiSeq 1500. TCRdb took the public reads, trimmed them with fastp at Q25, ran MiXCR for clone calling and kept in-frame beta chains. Each CDR3 protein gets just one entry, which takes the most common genes and DNA from the rows behind it. This sample holds 680,000 or so distinct CDR3 sequences; less than 40% were observed only once. The top ten hold roughly 2.9% of the sample. Details on this clonotype: No antigen is known for it. It has no much larger one-base neighbor in the sample; base qualities were not kept.

V loses 1 base, J loses 3 bases, and the germline ends lie 15 bases apart. Spanning cysteine to phenylalanine, the CDR3 consists of 16 amino acids. The only DNA kept is the CDR3, 48 bases in frame from the first base. The germline V gene supplies CDR1 SGHAT and CDR2 FQNNGV. This clonotype originated in a human donor in good health (CMV status not recorded). Some clones in this sample may be carry-over from other donors' samples. In this chain, TRBV11-2 is recombined with TRBJ1-2, with TRBD1 tentatively as D gene (6 bases match). Sequencing used PBMCs. The DNA sequence is TGTGCCAGCAGCTTAGTTTCAAGGGGGGGTGACTATGGCTACACCTTC. It is translated as CASSLVSRGGDYGYTF.